The clone carrying this T cell receptor (beta chain) showed up just a few times. Its antigen is still unknown. This sample is part of a study of Ad26.COV2.S vaccination and SARS-CoV-2 variants. Study summary: Participants got Ad26.COV2.S intramuscularly, once or twice 56 days apart. Whole-study findings and limits: Reports say spike-specific CD8+ and CD4+ T cell responses covered substantial breadth after vaccination.

Using immunoSEQ multiplex PCR, the repertoire was profiled, and TCRdb retains in-frame clones only, with some absent. The table shows hundreds of thousands of clones, with around 90% occurring only once. As for treatment: 15 to 20 received Ad26.COV2.S at low or high dose, single or two shots; about 5 received placebo; per-sample allocation not given. On day 63 after the first injection, vaccine and placebo recipients gave samples. Boston hosted the donor, who was an adult aged 18-55 years. Germline V gene sequence: CDR1 LNHDA, CDR2 SQIVND (reference sequence). Trimming cost V 5 bases and J 2 bases; bases outside gene matches: 4. This CDR3 contains 16 residues.

The sequencing used peripheral blood, collected in a trial of Ad26.COV2.S vaccine versus placebo. This clonotype was sampled from a person between 18 and 59 years old who received the Ad26.COV2.S COVID-19 vaccine or a placebo. This chain connects TRBV19 to TRBJ2-3, with TRBD2 matching 13 bases. This chain's CDR3 is CASSAGTSGATDTQYF. The CDR3 DNA is TGTGCCAGTAGTGCCGGGACTAGCGGGGCCACAGATACGCAGTATTTT.